The 30 T cell receptor beta chains presented below share a single source sample, sequenced in a study of Ad26.COV2.S vaccination and SARS-CoV-2 variants. Some clones are missing from TCRdb's copy, which holds only in-frame ones; the method was immunoSEQ multiplex PCR. The sample has hundreds of thousands of clones; around 90% are singletons. Noted treatment: roughly 19 received Ad26.COV2.S at low or high dose, single or two shots; several received placebo; per-sample allocation not given. Specimen acquisition occurred on day 63 following the initial vaccine or placebo injection. This specimen consisted of peripheral blood, obtained in a trial of Ad26.COV2.S vaccine versus placebo. The source of these receptors is a person between 18 and 60 years old who received the Ad26.COV2.S COVID-19 vaccine or a placebo.

The gene calls are TRBV3-1 (or the pseudogene TRBV3-2) and TRBJ1-1, with D unresolved. V dropped 1 base and J dropped 5 bases, with 14 bases sitting between them. Germline-derived CDR1 and CDR2 are LGHDT and YNNKEL (reference sequence). The CDR3 consists of 15 residues. CDR3 amino acids: CASSQGGPQGTEAFF. In DNA, the CDR3 is TGTGCCAGCAGCCAAGGAGGGCCCCAAGGGACTGAAGCTTTCTTT.

The chain combines TRBV27 with TRBJ1-2; D is possibly TRBD1 (5 bases). Germline CDR1 and CDR2: MNHEY and SMNVEV (reference sequence). V was shortened by 10 bases and J by 4 bases, with 10 bases between the two germline ends. This CDR3 is built from 11 residues. The CDR3 nucleotides read TGTGCCACCTACGGGGCCTATGGCTACACCTTC. Translating gives CATYGAYGYTF.

This chain connects TRBV5-5 to TRBJ2-5, with 11 bases fitting TRBD2. J lost 4 bases, V lost 3 bases, and 8 bases had no gene match. Germline CDR1 reads SGHKS; CDR2 reads YYEKEE (reference sequence). This CDR3 contains 16 residues. In nucleotides, the CDR3 is TGTGCCAGCAGCTCCAGGATTAGCGGGGGGGCAGAGACCCAGTACTTC. Residues: CASSSRISGGAETQYF.

DNA of the CDR3: TGCGCCAGCAGTCAACTTGACGGAAGCTCCTACGAGCAGTACTTC. Its protein is CASSQLDGSSYEQYF. This chain uses TRBV23-1 with TRBJ2-7, with D unresolved. TRBV23-1 is given ORF status, its function remaining uncertain. Trimming took 2 bases from V and 0 from J, leaving 11 bases between them. The CDR3 consists of 15 residues.

The chain links TRBV7-6 to TRBJ2-7, with TRBD1 matching over 9 bases. In germline, CDR1 is SGHVS, CDR2 FNYEAQ. CDR3 length: 15 residues. The V segment lost 5 bases and the J segment 1 base; nucleotides outside the gene matches: 6. In nucleotides, the CDR3 is TGTGCCAGCAGCCGTGAGGACAGGGGTTCCTACGAGCAGTACTTC. Its protein is CASSREDRGSYEQYF.

The chain employs TRBV5-1 and TRBJ1-3; D gene unclear. V lost 5 bases and J 0 bases, leaving 18 bases between the germline ends. This CDR3 has 17 amino acids. Germline V gives CDR1 SGHRS, CDR2 YFSETQ. CDR3 sequence reads: CASRGLGLEASGNTIYF. The DNA of the CDR3 is TGCGCCAGCAGGGGATTAGGACTGGAAGCCTCTGGAAACACCATATATTTT.

This clone was picked up a small number of times. V gene TRBV19 combines with J gene TRBJ2-7, with D possibly matching TRBD2 (5 bases). Deletions cut 2 bases from V and 6 bases from J, with 11 bases between. The germline CDR1 and CDR2 sequences are LNHDA and SQIVND (reference sequence). This CDR3 contains 13 residues. This CDR3 reads CASSISLRGEQYF. The CDR3 DNA reads as TGTGCCAGTAGTATAAGTCTTCGGGGCGAGCAGTACTTC.

The V call is TRBV11-2, the J call TRBJ2-2; 11 bases are shared with TRBD2. The CDR3 consists of 16 residues. Trimming at V came to 3 bases and at J to 4 bases, leaving 4 bases not matched to a gene. Germline CDR1 reads SGHAT; CDR2 reads FQNNGV. The CDR3 sequence: CASSFLTSGVTGELFF. CDR3 nucleotides: TGTGCCAGCAGCTTTTTGACTAGCGGGGTCACCGGGGAGCTGTTTTTT.

With respect to this clone: Relative to the germline gene, one junction end is altered; a read error may explain this. This CDR3 is also generated by other DNA sequences in the sample. The chain is built from TRBV15 and TRBJ2-7; TRBD1 or TRBD2 may be the D gene (5 bases each). Germline CDR1 reads LNHNV; CDR2 reads YYDKDF (reference sequence). The CDR3 length is 13 residues. CDR3 DNA sequence: TGTGCCACCAGCAGAGGTGGGACCTATGAGCAGTACTTC. This encodes CATSRGGTYEQYF. Looking up the rest from reference TRBV15 and TRBJ2-7 gives the full variable domain: DAMVIQNPRYQVTQFGKPVTLSCSQTLNHNVMYWYQQKSSQAPKLLFHYYDKDFNNEADTPDNFQSRRPNTSFCFLDIRSPGLGDTAMYLCATSRGGTYEQYFGPGTRLTVT.

The CDR3 loop is CASSQDRETQYF. The CDR3 region has the DNA TGTGCCAGCAGCCAAGATAGGGAGACCCAGTACTTC. This chain links TRBV3-1 (or the pseudogene TRBV3-2) with TRBJ2-5; no firm D call. Trimming took off 0 bases at V and 5 bases at J, with 4 bases between the two ends. Germline CDR1 is LGHDT and CDR2 is YNNKEL (reference sequence). The CDR3 totals 12 residues.

This clone was counted once. The J gene is TRBJ1-2, the V gene TRBV7-2; D is unresolved. Germline assignment: CDR1 SGHTA and CDR2 FQGNSA. Trimming removed 5 bases at V and 6 bases at J, with 25 bases between. The CDR3 covers 17 residues. DNA for the CDR3: TGTGCCAGCAGCCGTGTGGGGAGGTTAGACGGACGTGATGGCTACACCTTC. Translation: CASSRVGRLDGRDGYTF.

The chain carries TRBV7-9 and TRBJ1-5; D may be TRBD1 (6 bases). This CDR3 spans 15 amino acids. The germline gives CDR1 SEHNR, CDR2 FQNEAQ (reference sequence). Trimming removed 4 bases from V and 3 bases from J, with 13 bases in between. This CDR3 is CASSSTDSYNQPQHF. CDR3 in DNA: TGTGCCAGCAGCTCCACGGACAGCTACAATCAGCCCCAGCATTTT.

The J gene is TRBJ2-7, the V gene TRBV30; 9 bases match TRBD1. J gave up 0 bases and V 5 bases, and 5 bases lay outside the gene matches. Germline loops: CDR1 GTSNPN, CDR2 SVGIG (reference sequence). The CDR3 is 14 residues long. The CDR3 loop reads CAWGGQGSSYEQYF. CDR3 nucleotides: TGTGCCTGGGGGGGACAGGGCAGCTCCTACGAGCAGTACTTC.

This sequence joins TRBV12-3 or TRBV12-4 and TRBJ1-3; no reliable D call. The CDR3 contains 10 residues. V lost 6 bases and J lost 6, with 3 bases in between. The CDR3 DNA is TGTGCCAGCAGGGTAAACACCATATATTTT. The encoded protein is CASRVNTIYF.

The gene calls are TRBV5-3 and TRBJ2-3, with D tentatively TRBD1 (5 bases). TRBV5-3 belongs to the ORF category, with a function that is uncertain. Trimming shortened V by 0 bases and J by 5 bases, and 13 bases separated the two germline ends. This CDR3 contains 15 residues. As DNA, the CDR3 is TGTGCCAGAAGCTTGGGTATCAGGGATGGAGATACGCAGTATTTT. This codes for CARSLGIRDGDTQYF.

The chain uses TRBV11-2 and TRBJ2-5; D not certain. Germline assignment: CDR1 SGHAT and CDR2 FQNNGV. Trimming took off 5 bases at V and 4 bases at J, with 5 bases between the two ends. The CDR3 length is 11 residues. CDR3 coding DNA: TGTGCCAGCAGCATTAGAGAGACCCAGTACTTC. Its protein product is CASSIRETQYF.

This sequence joins TRBV7-3 and TRBJ1-1, with unresolved D. The CDR3 is made up of 13 amino acids. Germline V CDR1 and CDR2: SGHTA, FQGTGA. V shed 2 bases and J shed 6 bases, with 10 bases lying between them. CDR3 nucleotides: TGTGCCAGCAGCTTAGCAGGCTTTCCTGAAGCTTTCTTT. Its translation: CASSLAGFPEAFF.

The gene calls are TRBV5-4 and TRBJ2-2, with unresolved D. Germline V gene data show CDR1 as SGHNT and CDR2 as YYREEE (reference sequence). This CDR3 has 18 amino acids. V was trimmed by 1 base and J by 3 bases, leaving 19 bases between them. CDR3 residues: CASSLMGISFPDTGELFF. The CDR3 region has the DNA TGTGCCAGCAGCTTGATGGGGATATCCTTTCCAGACACCGGGGAGCTGTTTTTT. Combining the CDR3 with reference TRBV5-4 and TRBJ2-2 gives the whole variable domain ETGVTQSPTHLIKTRGQQVTLRCSSQSGHNTVSWYQQALGQGPQFIFQYYREEENGRGNFPPRFSGLQFPNYSSELNVNALELDDSALYLCASSLMGISFPDTGELFFGEGSRLTVL.

This rearrangement joins TRBV19 to TRBJ2-7, with TRBD1 as a possible D gene (6 bases). Trimming removed 6 bases from V and 3 bases from J, with 18 bases in between. The germline V gene has CDR1 LNHDA and CDR2 SQIVND (reference sequence). This CDR3 is 15 amino acids long. DNA of the CDR3: TGTGCCAGTAGAATGGGGGACACCGATTACTACGAGCAGTACTTC. It encodes CASRMGDTDYYEQYF.

This clone occurred a few times. This rearrangement joins TRBV6-5 to TRBJ1-4; D is ambiguous. CDR1 and CDR2 from the germline V gene are MNHEY and SVGAGI. The germline V and J ends were trimmed by 6 bases and 4 bases, with 12 bases remaining between them. The CDR3 has 14 amino acids. CDR3 in DNA: TGTGCCAGCAGCCTGGAGAGGTTTAATGAAAAACTGTTTTTT. This gives the protein CASSLERFNEKLFF.

The chain employs TRBV18 and TRBJ2-5, with a tentative D call TRBD2 (6 bases). This CDR3 spans 16 amino acids. V was clipped by 6 bases and J by 0 bases, with 17 bases between them. CDR1 and CDR2 from the germline V gene are KGHSH and LQKENI. CDR3 loop: CASSPRDSEYQETQYF. CDR3 bases: TGTGCCAGCTCTCCGAGGGACTCTGAGTACCAAGAGACCCAGTACTTC.

This clone has a single count. The chain links TRBV27 to TRBJ1-2, with D maybe TRBD1 (6 bases). Trimming stripped 5 bases from V and 4 bases from J, with 17 bases between. Germline CDR1 reads MNHEY; CDR2 reads SMNVEV (reference sequence). The CDR3 is 15 amino acids. The CDR3 region is CASSNGQSIIYGYTF. The DNA for the CDR3 is TGTGCCAGCAGTAACGGACAGAGCATCATCTATGGCTACACCTTC.

Regarding this clone: The sample has other DNA sequences that encode this CDR3 too. The J gene is TRBJ1-2, the V gene TRBV4-3; the D gene is possibly TRBD1 (6 bases). Deletions cut 3 bases from V and 4 bases from J, with 9 bases between. The CDR3 contains 13 residues. Germline CDR1 and CDR2: LGHNA and YSLEER. CDR3 sequence reads: CASSQTGRYGYTF. The CDR3 DNA reads TGCGCCAGCAGCCAGACAGGACGCTATGGCTACACCTTC.

The chain recombines TRBV30 with TRBJ1-4, with TRBD1 matching 7 bases. Germline lookup yields CDR1 GTSNPN and CDR2 SVGIG (reference sequence). The CDR3 has 16 residues. With 3 bases clipped from V and 5 bases from J, the junction kept 12 bases outside the gene matches. The CDR3 nucleotides are TGTGCCTGGAGCCCTAAACCGGGACAGTTGAATGAAAAACTGTTTTTT. It yields the protein CAWSPKPGQLNEKLFF.

The chain has TRBV19 and TRBJ2-3, with D perhaps matching TRBD1 (6 bases). Germline loops: CDR1 LNHDA, CDR2 SQIVND (reference sequence). This CDR3 region has 13 residues. Trimming stripped 2 bases from V and 3 bases from J, with 6 bases between. The CDR3 spells CASSIQGTDTQYF. The DNA of the CDR3 is TGTGCCAGTAGTATACAGGGGACAGATACGCAGTATTTT.

The chain joins TRBV7-2 to TRBJ2-5; either TRBD1 or TRBD2 may supply D (6 bases each). Germline V lookup: CDR1 SGHTA, CDR2 FQGNSA. V lost 3 bases to trimming and J lost 2 bases, with 13 bases between them. The CDR3 length is 15 residues. CDR3 sequence reads: CASSFRLGGQETQYF. The CDR3 coding sequence is TGTGCCAGCAGCTTCAGACTAGGGGGACAAGAGACCCAGTACTTC. The entire variable domain, with the rest obtained from reference TRBV7-2 and TRBJ2-5, is as follows: GAGVSQSPSNKVTEKGKDVELRCDPISGHTALYWYRQSLGQGLEFLIYFQGNSAPDKSGLPSDRFSAERTGGSVSTLTIQRTQQEDSAVYLCASSFRLGGQETQYFGPGTRLLVL.

The chain joins TRBV9 to TRBJ2-7; D gene ambiguous. The V end lost 0 bases, the J end lost 6 bases, and 16 bases lay between the germline ends. The CDR3 spans 15 residues. Germline CDR1 is SGDLS and CDR2 is YYNGEE. Here the CDR3 reads CASSVEARSNSEQYF. In DNA form, the CDR3 reads TGTGCCAGCAGCGTAGAGGCGAGATCCAACTCCGAGCAGTACTTC.

The chain couples TRBV9 to TRBJ1-2; 10 positions agree with TRBD1. Germline V gene data show CDR1 as SGDLS and CDR2 as YYNGEE. Trimming took 3 bases from V and 5 from J; bases not matched to a gene: 7. The CDR3 sequence is 15 residues long. CDR3 nucleotide sequence: TGTGCCAGCAGCGGACAGGGGGCTGGGGCATATGGCTACACCTTC. This sequence encodes CASSGQGAGAYGYTF.

The rearrangement joins TRBV4-1 to TRBJ2-7; no clear D. V lost 2 bases and J 3 bases, leaving 8 bases between the germline ends. Germline V gene lookup returns CDR1 MGHRA and CDR2 YSYEKL. The CDR3 totals 13 residues. The CDR3 DNA sequence: TGCGCCAGCAGCCAAAGCCACAGCTACGAGCAGTACTTC. Amino acid sequence: CASSQSHSYEQYF.

CDR3 sequence: CAWSVINRSYGYTF. The CDR3 region has the DNA TGTGCCTGGAGTGTAATAAACAGAAGCTATGGCTACACCTTC. The chain has TRBV30 and TRBJ1-2; no definite D call. CDR3 length equals 14 residues. Germline V gene data show CDR1 as GTSNPN and CDR2 as SVGIG (reference sequence). V was clipped by 0 bases and J by 4 bases, with 12 bases between them.